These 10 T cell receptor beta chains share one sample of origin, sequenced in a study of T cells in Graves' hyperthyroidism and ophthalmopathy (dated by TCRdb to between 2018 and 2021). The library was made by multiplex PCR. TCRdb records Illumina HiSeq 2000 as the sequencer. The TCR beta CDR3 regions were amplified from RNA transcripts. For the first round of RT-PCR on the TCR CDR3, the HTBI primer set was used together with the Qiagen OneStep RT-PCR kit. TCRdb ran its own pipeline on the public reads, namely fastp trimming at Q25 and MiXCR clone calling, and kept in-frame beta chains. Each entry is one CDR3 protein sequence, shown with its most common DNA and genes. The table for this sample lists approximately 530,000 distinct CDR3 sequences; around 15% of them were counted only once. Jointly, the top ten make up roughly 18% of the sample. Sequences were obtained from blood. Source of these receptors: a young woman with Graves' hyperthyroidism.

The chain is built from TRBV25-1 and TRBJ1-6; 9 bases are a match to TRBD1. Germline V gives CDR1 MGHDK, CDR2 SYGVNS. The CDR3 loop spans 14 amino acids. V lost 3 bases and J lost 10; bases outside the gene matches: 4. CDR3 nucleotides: TGTGCCAGCAGTGAGGACAGGGGAGAGTCACCCCTCCACTTT. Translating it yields CASSEDRGESPLHF.

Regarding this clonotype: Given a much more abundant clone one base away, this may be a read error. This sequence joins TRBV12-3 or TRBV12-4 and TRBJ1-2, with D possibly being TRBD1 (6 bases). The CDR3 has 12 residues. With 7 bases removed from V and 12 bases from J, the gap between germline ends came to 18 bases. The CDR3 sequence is CASTLGGGGHTF. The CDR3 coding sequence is TGTGCCAGCACCTTAGGGGGTGGCGGCCACACCTTC.

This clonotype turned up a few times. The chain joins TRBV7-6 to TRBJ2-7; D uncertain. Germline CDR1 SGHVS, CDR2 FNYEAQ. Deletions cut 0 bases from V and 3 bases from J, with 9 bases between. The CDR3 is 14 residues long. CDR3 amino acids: CASSLASRSYEQYF. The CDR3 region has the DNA TGTGCCAGCAGCTTAGCGTCTAGGAGCTACGAGCAGTACTTC.

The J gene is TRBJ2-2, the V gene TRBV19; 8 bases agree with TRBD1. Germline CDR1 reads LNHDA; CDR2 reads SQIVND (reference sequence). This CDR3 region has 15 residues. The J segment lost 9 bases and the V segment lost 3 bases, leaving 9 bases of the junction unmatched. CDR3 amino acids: CASSIGQGWPRELFF. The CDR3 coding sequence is TGTGCCAGTAGTATCGGACAGGGTTGGCCCCGGGAGCTGTTTTTT.

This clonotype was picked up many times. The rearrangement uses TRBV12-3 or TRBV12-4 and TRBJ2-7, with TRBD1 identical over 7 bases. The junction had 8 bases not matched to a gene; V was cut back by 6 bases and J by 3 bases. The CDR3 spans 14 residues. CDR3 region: CASSRGQTRYEQYF. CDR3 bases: TGTGCCAGCAGCCGGGGACAGACTCGCTACGAGCAGTACTTC.

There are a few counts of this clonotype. CDR3 loop: CSVTSGSYEQYF. CDR3 in DNA: TGCAGCGTCACTAGCGGGAGCTACGAGCAGTACTTC. This chain connects TRBV29-1 to TRBJ2-7; TRBD2 matches at 11 bases. Looked up from germline, CDR1 is SQVTM and CDR2 is ANQGSEA. Trimming cost V 6 bases and J 3 bases; bases outside gene matches: 1. The CDR3 loop spans 12 amino acids.

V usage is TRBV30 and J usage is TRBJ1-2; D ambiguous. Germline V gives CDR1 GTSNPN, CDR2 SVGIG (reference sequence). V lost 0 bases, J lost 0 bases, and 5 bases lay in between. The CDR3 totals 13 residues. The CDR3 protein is CAWSVSSNYGYTF. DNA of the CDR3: TGTGCCTGGAGTGTCTCTTCTAACTATGGCTACACCTTC.

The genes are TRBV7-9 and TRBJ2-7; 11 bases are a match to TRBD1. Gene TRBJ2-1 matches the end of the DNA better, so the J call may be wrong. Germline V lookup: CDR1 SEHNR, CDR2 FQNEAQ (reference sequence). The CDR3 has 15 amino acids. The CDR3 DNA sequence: TGTGCCAGCAGCAATAGGGACAGGGGGTCCTACGAGCAGTTCTTC. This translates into CASSNRDRGSYEQFF.

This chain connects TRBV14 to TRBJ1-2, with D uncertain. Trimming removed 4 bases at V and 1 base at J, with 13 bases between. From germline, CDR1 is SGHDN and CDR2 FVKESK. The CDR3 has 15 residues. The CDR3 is CASSPEVLFNYGYTF. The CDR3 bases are TGTGCCAGCAGCCCCGAGGTATTATTTAACTATGGCTACACCTTC. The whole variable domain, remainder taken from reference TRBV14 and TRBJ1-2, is EAGVTQFPSHSVIEKGQTVTLRCDPISGHDNLYWYRRVMGKEIKFLLHFVKESKQDESGMPNNRFLAERTGGTYSTLKVQPAELEDSGVYFCASSPEVLFNYGYTFGSGTRLTVV.

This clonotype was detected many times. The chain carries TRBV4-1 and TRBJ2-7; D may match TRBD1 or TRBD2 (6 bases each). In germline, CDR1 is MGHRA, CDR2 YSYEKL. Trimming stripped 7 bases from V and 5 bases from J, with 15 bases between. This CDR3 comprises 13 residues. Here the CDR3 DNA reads TGCGCCAGCAACACCGTGGGGGGCAACGAGCAGTACTTC. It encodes CASNTVGGNEQYF.